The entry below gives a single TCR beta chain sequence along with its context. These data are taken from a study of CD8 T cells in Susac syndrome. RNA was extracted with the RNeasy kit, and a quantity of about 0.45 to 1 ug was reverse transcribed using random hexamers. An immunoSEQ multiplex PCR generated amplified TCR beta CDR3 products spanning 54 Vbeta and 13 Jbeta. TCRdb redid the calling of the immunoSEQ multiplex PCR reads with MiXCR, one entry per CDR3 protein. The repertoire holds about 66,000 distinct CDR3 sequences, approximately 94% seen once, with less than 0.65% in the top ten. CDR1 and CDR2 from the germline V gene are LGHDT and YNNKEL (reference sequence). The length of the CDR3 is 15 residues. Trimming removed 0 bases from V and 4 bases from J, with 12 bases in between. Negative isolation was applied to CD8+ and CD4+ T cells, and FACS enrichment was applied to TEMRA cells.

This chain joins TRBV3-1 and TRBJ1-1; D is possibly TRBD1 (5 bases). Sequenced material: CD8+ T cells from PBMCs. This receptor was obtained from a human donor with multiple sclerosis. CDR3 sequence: CASSQERGERTEAFF. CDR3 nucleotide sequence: TGTGCCAGCAGCCAAGAACGAGGGGAACGCACTGAAGCTTTCTTT. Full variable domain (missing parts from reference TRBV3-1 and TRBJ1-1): DTAVSQTPKYLVTQMGNDKSIKCEQNLGHDTMYWYKQDSKKFLKIMFSYNNKELIINETVPNRFSPKSPDKAHLNLHINSLELGDSAVYFCASSQERGERTEAFFGQGTRLTVV.